The 25 T cell receptor beta chains listed next were all sequenced from one sample in a study of blood T cell repertoires in COVID-19. Libraries were prepared by immunoSEQ multiplex PCR; TCRdb keeps only in-frame clonotypes and omits some of them. The sample lists over 250,000 clones; 80% to 95% were seen once. The sequencing input was peripheral blood. The receptors shown here come from a woman in her 30s with COVID-19, enrolled during active disease.

This clone occurred a few times. The chain employs TRBV6-5 and TRBJ2-2; the D gene is possibly TRBD1 (6 bases). The CDR3 consists of 14 residues. Trimming pared 10 bases from V and 5 bases from J, leaving 17 bases between. Germline values: CDR1 MNHEY, CDR2 SVGAGI. CDR3 in amino acids: CATKQGTGTGELFF. The CDR3 DNA reads as TGTGCCACCAAACAGGGAACTGGGACCGGGGAGCTGTTTTTT.

The rearrangement links TRBV19 to TRBJ2-5; the match to TRBD1 covers 10 bases. Germline CDR1 and CDR2: LNHDA and SQIVND (reference sequence). After removal of 7 bases from V and 5 bases from J, the junction contained 10 bases not matched to a gene. This CDR3 comprises 15 residues. Here the CDR3 DNA reads TGTGCCAGTACTGAGACAGGGGGCGGGATTGAGACCCAGTACTTC. Translated: CASTETGGGIETQYF.

The rearrangement joins TRBV30 to TRBJ2-3; D ambiguous. Germline CDR1 reads GTSNPN; CDR2 reads SVGIG (reference sequence). V lost 1 base and J 12 bases, leaving 17 bases between the germline ends. This CDR3 has 13 amino acids. The chain's CDR3 is CAWSGLGRPAQYF. DNA for the CDR3: TGTGCCTGGAGTGGGTTGGGCCGACCAGCACAGTATTTT.

The chain couples TRBV19 to TRBJ2-3; tentatively, D is TRBD2 (6 bases). V dropped 7 bases and J dropped 4 bases, with 9 bases sitting between them. CDR3 length: 12 residues. Germline V lookup: CDR1 LNHDA, CDR2 SQIVND (reference sequence). Here the CDR3 reads CASNSGADTQYF. As DNA, the CDR3 is TGTGCCAGTAATTCGGGGGCAGATACGCAGTATTTT.

This chain links TRBV20-1 with TRBJ1-2; D gene uncertain. The germline V gene encodes CDR1 DFQATT and CDR2 SNEGSKA (reference sequence). V was clipped by 2 bases and J by 8 bases, with 9 bases between them. The CDR3 spans 11 residues. This CDR3 is CSARFGEGYTF. The CDR3 DNA reads TGCAGTGCTAGATTTGGGGAGGGCTACACCTTC.

The CDR3 nucleotides are TGCGCCAGCATGCTTACCGACAGGGTGGGGACCCAGTACTTC. Protein: CASMLTDRVGTQYF. The J gene is TRBJ2-5, the V gene TRBV5-1; 7 bases are shared with TRBD1. V was pared by 6 bases and J by 7 bases, with 12 bases of the junction left unmatched. In germline, CDR1 is SGHRS, CDR2 YFSETQ. There are 14 residues in the CDR3.

This rearrangement joins TRBV18 to TRBJ1-2, with a weak D call TRBD1 (6 bases). The CDR3 contains 13 residues. Germline V lookup: CDR1 KGHSH, CDR2 LQKENI. The ends were cut back, 2 bases at V and 7 bases at J, with 11 bases in the middle. In nucleotides, the CDR3 is TGTGCCAGCTCACCAGGGCAGGGGTTTGGCTACACCTTC. Its translation is CASSPGQGFGYTF. The full variable domain, rest sourced from reference TRBV18 and TRBJ1-2, is NAGVMQNPRHLVRRRGQEARLRCSPMKGHSHVYWYRQLPEEGLKFMVYLQKENIIDESGMPKERFSAEFPKEGPSILRIQQVVRGDSAAYFCASSPGQGFGYTFGSGTRLTVV.

This chain links TRBV19 with TRBJ1-6; D is uncertain. V lost 0 bases and J 5 bases, leaving 8 bases between the germline ends. Germline values: CDR1 LNHDA, CDR2 SQIVND (reference sequence). The CDR3 is 15 amino acids. CDR3 DNA sequence: TGTGCCAGTAGTATAGATCCGAGGAATAATTCACCCCTCCACTTT. The encoded protein is CASSIDPRNNSPLHF.

V gene TRBV7-9 combines with J gene TRBJ2-1; D remains ambiguous. Germline V gives CDR1 SEHNR, CDR2 FQNEAQ (reference sequence). V lost 5 bases and J 5 bases, leaving 13 bases between the germline ends. The CDR3 is 14 residues long. CDR3 amino acids: CASSLSQRNNEQFF. DNA of the CDR3: TGTGCCAGCAGCCTCTCTCAGCGAAACAATGAGCAGTTCTTC.

J is TRBJ1-1 and V is TRBV29-1; D gene ambiguous. Trimming pared 0 bases from V and 1 base from J, leaving 6 bases between. Germline V gene data show CDR1 as SQVTM and CDR2 as ANQGSEA. This CDR3 has 13 amino acids. CDR3 nucleotides: TGCAGCGTTGAAGACGGTCGGAACACTGAAGCTTTCTTT. Encoded protein: CSVEDGRNTEAFF. Full variable domain (missing parts from reference TRBV29-1 and TRBJ1-1): SAVISQKPSRDICQRGTSLTIQCQVDSQVTMMFWYRQQPGQSLTLIATANQGSEATYESGFVIDKFPISRPNLTFSTLTVSNMSPEDSSIYLCSVEDGRNTEAFFGQGTRLTVV.

The genes are TRBV7-9 and TRBJ1-1; 8 nucleotides align to TRBD1. Germline assignment: CDR1 SEHNR and CDR2 FQNEAQ (reference sequence). Unmatched junction bases numbered 13, after V lost 7 bases and J lost 0 bases. The length of the CDR3 is 17 residues. As DNA, the CDR3 is TGTGCCAGCAACAAAATGGGGGACAGGACAATGAACACTGAAGCTTTCTTT. Encoded protein: CASNKMGDRTMNTEAFF.

The chain links TRBV30 to TRBJ1-6; 8 bases align to TRBD1. The V segment lost 3 bases and the J segment 8 bases; nucleotides outside the gene matches: 3. Germline V gives CDR1 GTSNPN, CDR2 SVGIG (reference sequence). The CDR3 has 13 amino acids. For the CDR3, the DNA is TGTGCCTGGAGGGACAGGGCGGATTCACCCCTCCACTTT. Translated, it gives CAWRDRADSPLHF. The full variable domain, in which reference TRBV30 and TRBJ1-6 provide the parts outside the CDR3, is SQTIHQWPATLVQPVGSPLSLECTVEGTSNPNLYWYRQAAGRGLQLLFYSVGIGQISSEVPQNLSASRPQDRQFILSSKKLLLSDSGFYLCAWRDRADSPLHFGNGTRLTVT.

This clone was recorded only once. The V call is TRBV30, the J call TRBJ2-3; 8 bases are shared with TRBD1. The CDR3 sequence is 13 residues long. V trimming: 5 bases; J trimming: 0 bases; junction bases outside the gene matches: 1. Germline values: CDR1 GTSNPN, CDR2 SVGIG (reference sequence). CDR3 amino acids: CAWDRGSTDTQYF. As DNA, the CDR3 is TGTGCCTGGGACAGGGGAAGCACAGATACGCAGTATTTT.

The chain combines TRBV6-6 with TRBJ2-5; 9 bases are a match to TRBD2. CDR3 size: 16 residues. The V gene end was trimmed by 2 bases and the J gene end by 2 bases; junction bases not matched to a gene: 6. The V gene's germline CDR1 is MNHNY and CDR2 SVGAGI (reference sequence). Here the CDR3 DNA reads TGTGCCAGCAGTTACGGGACTAGCCCCACTCAAGAGACCCAGTACTTC. Protein: CASSYGTSPTQETQYF.

This chain connects TRBV5-6 to TRBJ1-5; TRBD1 matches 8 bases. In germline, CDR1 is SGHDT, CDR2 YYEEEE. The CDR3 spans 18 residues. Trimming at V came to 3 bases and at J to 4 bases, leaving 15 bases not matched to a gene. CDR3: CASSSVGTGGVGNQPQHF. Here the CDR3 DNA reads TGTGCCAGCAGCTCCGTGGGAACAGGGGGAGTGGGAAATCAGCCCCAGCATTTT.

J is TRBJ1-2 and V is TRBV28; D is possibly TRBD1 (6 bases). Trimming left V 4 bases short and J 4 bases short, with 13 bases between. This CDR3 has 14 amino acids. Germline lookup yields CDR1 MDHEN and CDR2 SYDVKM. The chain's CDR3 is CASSSIGQLYGYTF. The CDR3 bases are TGTGCCAGCAGTTCAATCGGACAGCTCTATGGCTACACCTTC.

The J gene is TRBJ2-2, the V gene TRBV5-1; 10 bases agree with TRBD1. Germline-derived CDR1 and CDR2 are SGHRS and YFSETQ. The CDR3 is 15 residues long. V shed 6 bases and J 7 bases; nucleotides not matched to a gene: 9. The CDR3 DNA follows: TGCGCCAGCACCCTGACAGGGGGCTCAAACGGGGAGCTGTTTTTT. Its protein is CASTLTGGSNGELFF.

This clone has only one observation. Other DNA sequences within the sample encode an identical CDR3. The rearrangement links TRBV28 to TRBJ2-7; possible D gene TRBD1, 6 bases. The V end lost 3 bases, the J end lost 1 base, and 16 bases lay between the germline ends. Germline V gene sequence: CDR1 MDHEN, CDR2 SYDVKM. The CDR3 spans 16 residues. The CDR3 coding sequence is TGTGCCAGCAGTTTTGGGATGGACAGCCAGTCCTACGAGCAGTACTTC. Residues: CASSFGMDSQSYEQYF.

The chain carries TRBV30 and TRBJ1-1, with a weak D call TRBD1 (6 bases). The CDR3 totals 14 residues. The germline V gene has CDR1 GTSNPN and CDR2 SVGIG (reference sequence). V lost 2 bases, J lost 2 bases, and 12 bases lay in between. CDR3: CAWSPGVSNTEAFF. CDR3 bases: TGTGCCTGGAGTCCAGGGGTATCAAACACTGAAGCTTTCTTT.

The rearrangement links TRBV7-9 to TRBJ2-3; no firm D call. Germline V gives CDR1 SEHNR, CDR2 FQNEAQ (reference sequence). Trimming took 2 bases from V and 2 from J, leaving 11 bases between them. CDR3 size: 15 residues. The CDR3 bases are TGTGCCAGCAGCTTAATGCGGTACCTCACAGATACGCAGTATTTT. Its protein is CASSLMRYLTDTQYF.

This rearrangement joins TRBV5-4 to TRBJ1-3; maybe TRBD1 (5 bases). This CDR3 is 15 amino acids long. CDR1 and CDR2 from the germline V gene are SGHNT and YYREEE (reference sequence). V lost 1 base and J 4 bases, leaving 12 bases between the germline ends. CDR3 DNA: TGTGCCAGCAGCTTGTCGGGGGAAGGAGGAAACACCATATATTTT. Translation gives CASSLSGEGGNTIYF.

V usage is TRBV30 and J usage is TRBJ2-3; 8 positions match TRBD2. There are 15 residues in the CDR3. CDR1 and CDR2 from the germline V gene are GTSNPN and SVGIG (reference sequence). The junction had 13 bases not matched to a gene; V was cut back by 8 bases and J by 3 bases. The CDR3 nucleotides read TGTGCCGGAATACCGGGACTAGTAATGACAGATACGCAGTATTTT. Amino acids: CAGIPGLVMTDTQYF.

The chain links TRBV2 to TRBJ1-5, with D tentatively TRBD1 (6 bases). The CDR3 loop spans 16 amino acids. Germline-derived CDR1 and CDR2 are SNHLY and FYNNEI. The V end lost 6 bases, the J end lost 0 bases, and 15 bases lay between the germline ends. The DNA for the CDR3 is TGTGCCAGCAGCGTTTACAGGGATTATAGCAATCAGCCCCAGCATTTT. This translates into CASSVYRDYSNQPQHF.

The J gene is TRBJ2-1, the V gene TRBV5-1, with 7 bases identical to TRBD1. There are 14 residues in the CDR3. With 5 bases clipped from V and 4 bases from J, the junction kept 6 bases outside the gene matches. The germline V gene encodes CDR1 SGHRS and CDR2 YFSETQ. The CDR3: CASSTGTVYNEQFF. Written as DNA, the CDR3 is TGCGCCAGCAGTACTGGGACAGTATACAATGAGCAGTTCTTC.

The V call is TRBV5-1, the J call TRBJ1-3; no reliable D call. V was trimmed by 0 bases and J by 0 bases, leaving 10 bases between them. CDR3 length: 16 amino acids. Per the germline V gene, CDR1 is SGHRS and CDR2 is YFSETQ. This chain's CDR3 is CASSLDEGSSGNTIYF. The CDR3 DNA sequence: TGCGCCAGCAGCTTGGATGAGGGAAGCTCTGGAAACACCATATATTTT.